One and the same sample provided the 21 T cell receptor beta chains below, sequenced in a study of T cell repertoires in cytomegalovirus infection. TCRdb analysed the reads with MiXCR anew, one entry per CDR3 protein. Among some 940,000 distinct CDR3 sequences listed, approximately 33% were seen once. These TCRs are of unknown antigen specificity. The sequenced sample was cultured CD8+ T cells from PBMCs, obtained from culture after CMV antigen stimulation. Receptors were obtained from a human donor in good health (CMV status not recorded). Some clones in this sample may be carry-over from other donors' samples.

The chain has TRBV6-5 and TRBJ2-1, with 9 positions matching TRBD2. This CDR3 is built from 15 residues. V lost 4 bases to trimming and J lost 4 bases; unmatched junction nucleotides: 5. Germline CDR1 MNHEY, CDR2 SVGAGI. CDR3 loop: CASSWSSGVYNEQFF. The CDR3 bases are TGTGCCAGCAGTTGGTCTAGCGGGGTATACAATGAGCAGTTCTTC.

The chain links TRBV24-1 to TRBJ1-1; TRBD1 matches 7 bases. The CDR3 loop spans 13 amino acids. The junction had 6 bases not matched to a gene; V was cut back by 4 bases and J by 8 bases. Germline V lookup: CDR1 KGHDR, CDR2 SFDVKD. CDR3 protein: CATSEKTGSEAFF. As DNA, the CDR3 is TGTGCCACCAGTGAGAAGACAGGGTCAGAAGCTTTCTTT.

This clonotype appeared a few times. The CDR3: CSARDHTRAEGQPQHF. DNA of the CDR3: TGCAGTGCTAGAGATCATACCAGGGCGGAGGGTCAGCCCCAGCATTTT. The V gene is TRBV20-1, the J gene TRBJ1-5; D is possibly TRBD1 (5 bases). This CDR3 is 16 amino acids long. Germline V gene sequence: CDR1 DFQATT, CDR2 SNEGSKA (reference sequence). Between the trimmed V and J ends, which lost 0 bases and 6 bases, there was a span of 18 bases.

V and J are TRBV2 and TRBJ2-5, with D unclear. The CDR3 is made up of 13 amino acids. Trimming removed 8 bases from V and 5 bases from J, with 15 bases in between. The germline V gene encodes CDR1 SNHLY and CDR2 FYNNEI. The CDR3 is CASDPDTAETQYF. CDR3 sequence (DNA): TGTGCCAGCGACCCTGACACGGCCGAGACCCAGTACTTC.

The chain links TRBV27 to TRBJ2-3; 8 bases line up with TRBD2. V lost 8 bases to trimming and J lost 9 bases; unmatched junction nucleotides: 16. The CDR3 consists of 15 residues. CDR1 is MNHEY, CDR2 SMNVEV, per germline (reference sequence). The CDR3 sequence: CASGSPGLDPSTQYF. CDR3 nucleotides: TGTGCCAGCGGTTCACCGGGACTAGATCCCTCAACGCAGTATTTT.

Concerning this clonotype: Given a much more abundant clone one base away, this may be a read error. The chain links TRBV7-6 to TRBJ2-3; D is perhaps TRBD1 (6 bases). The CDR3 contains 16 residues. The germline gives CDR1 SGHVS, CDR2 FNYEAQ. As DNA, the CDR3 is TGTGTCAGCAGCACCAGCCAGGGGCGCAGCACAGATACGCAGTATTTT. Amino acids: CVSSTSQGRSTDTQYF.

This sequence joins TRBV20-1 and TRBJ2-6, with D possibly matching TRBD1 (6 bases). The germline CDR1 and CDR2 sequences are DFQATT and SNEGSKA (reference sequence). V was cut by 0 bases and J by 12 bases, with 15 bases left in between. The CDR3 covers 14 residues. The CDR3 is CSARETGPGGVLTF. DNA of the CDR3: TGCAGTGCTAGAGAGACAGGCCCTGGGGGCGTCCTGACTTTC.

The gene calls are TRBV10-3 and TRBJ1-5; D remains unclear. The CDR3 is 15 residues long. Germline loops: CDR1 ENHRY, CDR2 SYGVKD. Trimming shortened V by 2 bases and J by 4 bases, and 12 bases separated the two germline ends. CDR3 in DNA: TGTGCCATCAGTGAGACAGCGGGTATAAATCAGCCCCAGCATTTT. Protein product: CAISETAGINQPQHF.

As concerns this clonotype: Given a much more abundant clone one base away, this may be a read error. The J gene is TRBJ2-1, the V gene TRBV6-2 or TRBV6-3; D gene uncertain. Trimming removed 7 bases at V and 4 bases at J, with 8 bases between. The CDR3 totals 12 residues. CDR1 is MNHEY, CDR2 SVGEGT, per germline. Here the CDR3 reads CASNRIYNEQFF. For the CDR3, the DNA is TGTGCCAGCAACCGGATTTACAATGAGCAGTTCTTC.

The J gene is TRBJ2-5, the V gene TRBV6-2 or TRBV6-3; 10 bases map to TRBD2. The ends lost 5 bases at V and 3 bases at J; junction bases unmatched: 6. The germline V gene encodes CDR1 MNHEY and CDR2 SVGEGT. This CDR3 comprises 15 residues. The chain's CDR3 is CASSIVAGGEETQYF. CDR3 nucleotide sequence: TGTGCCAGCAGTATCGTAGCGGGGGGAGAAGAGACCCAGTACTTC.

V usage is TRBV9 and J usage is TRBJ2-3; no definite D call. Germline CDR1 is SGDLS and CDR2 is YYNGEE. The CDR3 contains 14 residues. V lost 4 bases, J lost 4 bases, and 13 bases lay in between. The DNA for the CDR3 is TGTGCCAGCAGCCCCCGGCTCCAGGCAGATACGCAGTATTTT. Amino acid sequence: CASSPRLQADTQYF.

This clonotype came up a few times. The V call is TRBV12-3 or TRBV12-4, the J call TRBJ1-5; D is ambiguous. CDR3 length: 14 amino acids. Trimming removed 7 bases from V and 1 base from J, with 11 bases in between. The CDR3 region is CASTRVGSNQPQHF. As DNA, the CDR3 is TGTGCCAGCACTAGGGTCGGCAGCAATCAGCCCCAGCATTTT.

The chain combines TRBV7-9 with TRBJ1-5; tentative D call: TRBD1 (5 bases). Looked up from germline, CDR1 is SEHNR and CDR2 is FQNEAQ (reference sequence). This CDR3 region has 16 residues. Deletions cut 0 bases from V and 4 bases from J, with 13 bases between. DNA of the CDR3: TGTGCCAGCAGCTTAGCGCACGGGGCAGTTAATCAGCCCCAGCATTTT. Protein sequence: CASSLAHGAVNQPQHF.

The sample holds many counts of this clonotype. The chain carries TRBV28 and TRBJ2-6; 8 positions match TRBD2. The trim removed 3 bases at V and 2 bases at J, leaving 6 bases unmatched. This CDR3 spans 17 amino acids. Germline V lookup: CDR1 MDHEN, CDR2 SYDVKM. DNA for the CDR3: TGTGCCAGCAGTTTCTTGCAAGCGGGAGCTGGGGCCAACGTCCTGACTTTC. This codes for CASSFLQAGAGANVLTF.

The sample holds a few counts of this clonotype. This sequence joins TRBV19 and TRBJ2-1; perhaps D is TRBD1 or TRBD2 (5 bases each). The germline V gene has CDR1 LNHDA and CDR2 SQIVND (reference sequence). This CDR3 comprises 15 residues. The ends were cut back, 2 bases at V and 2 bases at J, with 10 bases in the middle. In DNA, the CDR3 is TGTGCCAGTAGTATATCCCGGGGCCCCTACAATGAGCAGTTCTTC. Encoded protein: CASSISRGPYNEQFF.

This clonotype was picked up many times. The V and J genes are TRBV20-1 and TRBJ2-3, with D tentatively TRBD1 (6 bases). Germline values: CDR1 DFQATT, CDR2 SNEGSKA (reference sequence). The V gene lost 3 bases and the J gene lost 6 bases, with 25 bases spanning the gap. The length of the CDR3 is 17 residues. In nucleotides, the CDR3 is TGCAGTGCTAGGCCTGGGACCACGGGCGCTAGGGGGGATACGCAGTATTTT. It yields the protein CSARPGTTGARGDTQYF.

V gene TRBV29-1 combines with J gene TRBJ2-2, with D possibly matching TRBD1 (5 bases). Trimming pared 5 bases from V and 4 bases from J, leaving 14 bases between. This CDR3 is built from 14 residues. Germline-derived CDR1 and CDR2 are SQVTM and ANQGSEA. The CDR3 DNA reads as TGCAGCGTTTCGGTGGGGCGCGGCACCGGGGAGCTGTTTTTT. As protein: CSVSVGRGTGELFF.

V is TRBV7-2 and J is TRBJ2-6; D call uncertain. This CDR3 region has 14 residues. V was shortened by 7 bases and J by 4 bases, with 11 bases between the two germline ends. In germline, CDR1 is SGHTA, CDR2 FQGNSA. CDR3 nucleotides: TGTGCCAGCACCTCGGGCGTAGGGGCCAACGTCCTGACTTTC. The encoded protein is CASTSGVGANVLTF.

The chain recombines TRBV6-2 or TRBV6-3 with TRBJ2-1; 9 bases align to TRBD1. With 6 bases clipped from V and 4 bases from J, the junction kept 7 bases outside the gene matches. This CDR3 is 15 amino acids long. The V gene's germline CDR1 is MNHEY and CDR2 SVGEGT. CDR3 bases: TGTGCCAGCAGCGTGGGACAGGGCCATTACAATGAGCAGTTCTTC. Protein: CASSVGQGHYNEQFF.

The sample holds a few counts of this clonotype. The chain employs TRBV7-6 and TRBJ2-1; 8 bases are shared with TRBD2. Germline loops: CDR1 SGHVS, CDR2 FNYEAQ. The CDR3 covers 15 residues. V shed 6 bases, J shed 7 bases, and the junction held 11 bases outside the gene matches. DNA of the CDR3: TGTGCCAGCAGGAAGGGGACTAGTCTCTTAAATGAGCAGTTCTTC. Protein sequence: CASRKGTSLLNEQFF.

This clonotype was counted many times. The rearrangement joins TRBV7-6 to TRBJ2-1; 8 nucleotides line up with TRBD1. V dropped 2 bases and J dropped 9; count of bases not matched to a gene: 9. CDR3 size: 15 residues. Germline CDR1 is SGHVS and CDR2 is FNYEAQ. The CDR3 region has the DNA TGTGCCAGCAGCTTATGTCAGGGGGCCTTCTGTGAGCAGTTCTTC. Translated, it gives CASSLCQGAFCEQFF.